A single sample is the source of the 23 T cell receptor beta chains below, sequenced in a study of cytomegalovirus exposure and HLA in healthy donors. Use of 60 Vbeta and 13 Jbeta primers characterized the PCR. Libraries were prepared by immunoSEQ multiplex PCR; TCRdb keeps only in-frame clonotypes and omits some of them. The table lists some 190,000 clones, roughly 80% of them singletons, with approximately 1.5% in the top ten. The sequenced material came from PBMCs. Source of these receptors: a woman aged 18-29 years in good health and CMV-seronegative.

This chain uses TRBV14 with TRBJ2-5; TRBD1 aligns across 7 bases. The germline CDR1 and CDR2 sequences are SGHDN and FVKESK. The CDR3 consists of 16 residues. Trimming took 4 bases from V and 1 from J; bases not matched to a gene: 9. CDR3 DNA sequence: TGTGCCAGCAGCCTAGATCGGACAGGCGCCCAAGAGACCCAGTACTTC. This sequence encodes CASSLDRTGAQETQYF.

The V and J genes are TRBV6-1 and TRBJ1-6; D remains ambiguous. The CDR3 has 15 amino acids. The V gene lost 5 bases and the J gene lost 4 bases, with 12 bases spanning the gap. Germline lookup yields CDR1 MNHNS and CDR2 SASEGT. The CDR3 region has the DNA TGTGCCAGCAGTTCTGGAGGACCTTATAATTCACCCCTCCACTTT. It specifies CASSSGGPYNSPLHF.

The genes are TRBV28 and TRBJ2-7; TRBD1 agrees at 10 bases. CDR1 MDHEN and CDR2 SYDVKM come from the germline V gene. CDR3 size: 12 residues. The junction had 2 bases not matched to a gene; V was cut back by 9 bases and J by 3 bases. CDR3 protein: CASWTGGYEQYF. The CDR3 DNA is TGTGCCAGTTGGACAGGGGGCTACGAGCAGTACTTC.

The chain links TRBV10-3 to TRBJ2-5; D might be TRBD1 (5 bases). The germline CDR1 and CDR2 sequences are ENHRY and SYGVKD. The CDR3 is 13 residues long. Deletions cut 3 bases from V and 4 bases from J, with 9 bases between. CDR3 sequence reads: CAISDSQGETQYF. In nucleotides, the CDR3 is TGTGCCATCAGTGATTCGCAGGGAGAGACCCAGTACTTC.

As for this clone: Within the sample, other DNA sequences also encode this same CDR3. The genes are TRBV28 and TRBJ1-2; D is ambiguous. Germline V gene lookup returns CDR1 MDHEN and CDR2 SYDVKM. The CDR3 length is 11 residues. Deletions cut 4 bases from V and 4 bases from J, with 4 bases between. The CDR3 region is CASSSLYGYTF. Here the CDR3 DNA reads TGTGCCAGCAGTTCACTCTATGGCTACACCTTC.

This chain uses TRBV5-4 with TRBJ1-6; maybe TRBD1 (5 bases). V was shortened by 4 bases and J by 7 bases, with 15 bases between the two germline ends. The CDR3 length is 15 residues. CDR1 and CDR2 (germline): SGHNT, YYREEE (reference sequence). CDR3 residues: CASSRRGTENSPLHF. CDR3 coding DNA: TGTGCCAGCAGCCGGAGGGGCACGGAGAATTCACCCCTCCACTTT.

This chain connects TRBV28 to TRBJ1-2, with no clear D. V dropped 5 bases and J dropped 4 bases, with 20 bases sitting between them. Germline-derived CDR1 and CDR2 are MDHEN and SYDVKM. The CDR3 contains 16 residues. CDR3 loop: CASSPSPSRGAYGYTF. CDR3 bases: TGTGCCAGCAGTCCTAGTCCGAGTCGGGGTGCCTATGGCTACACCTTC.

This sequence joins TRBV2 and TRBJ2-7, with 8 positions matching TRBD1. The CDR3 loop spans 16 amino acids. The germline V gene has CDR1 SNHLY and CDR2 FYNNEI. Trimming removed 5 bases from V and 1 base from J; junction bases left unmatched: 10. DNA for the CDR3: TGTGCCAGCAGTATTAGCGACAGGGGTGATTCCTACGAGCAGTACTTC. Amino acids: CASSISDRGDSYEQYF.

The V call is TRBV6-1, the J call TRBJ2-7; 7 nucleotides align to TRBD2. V dropped 3 bases and J dropped 5; count of bases not matched to a gene: 10. Germline lookup yields CDR1 MNHNS and CDR2 SASEGT. The CDR3 covers 15 residues. The CDR3 DNA is TGTGCCAGCAGTGATGGCGGGAGAGGGTCAGACGAGCAGTACTTC. This encodes CASSDGGRGSDEQYF.

J is TRBJ2-5 and V is TRBV6-6; possibly TRBD1 or TRBD2 for D (6 bases each). The J call is doubtful: the DNA matches TRBJ2-7 better. This CDR3 contains 16 residues. Germline V lookup: CDR1 MNHNY, CDR2 SVGAGI (reference sequence). CDR3 residues: CASLLGLGGGSYEQYF. The CDR3 DNA reads TGTGCCAGTCTTTTAGGTCTCGGAGGGGGCTCCTACGAGCAGTACTTC.

In regard to this clone: At one end the junction does not follow the germline gene, possibly because of a read error. V usage is TRBV6-5 and J usage is TRBJ2-7; a weak D match, TRBD1 (5 bases). This CDR3 region has 13 residues. CDR1 is MNHEY and CDR2 is SVGAGI in the germline V gene. The CDR3 DNA reads as TGTGCCAGCAGTGACTCCCAGGGATACGAGCAGTACTTC. Translated, it gives CASSDSQGYEQYF.

This clone was recorded once. The rearrangement uses TRBV18 and TRBJ2-1; TRBD2 aligns across 9 bases. V trimming: 5 bases; J trimming: 4 bases; junction bases outside the gene matches: 6. CDR3 length equals 15 residues. The V gene's germline CDR1 is KGHSH and CDR2 LQKENI. This CDR3 reads CASSVRLADYNEQFF. The CDR3, as DNA: TGTGCCAGCTCAGTAAGACTAGCGGATTACAATGAGCAGTTCTTC.

V usage is TRBV9 and J usage is TRBJ2-7, with TRBD2 matching 12 bases. CDR3 size: 18 residues. CDR1 is SGDLS and CDR2 is YYNGEE in the germline V gene. Trimming at V came to 3 bases and at J to 5 bases, leaving 15 bases not matched to a gene. CDR3 amino acids: CASSASLTLAGGPDEQYF. The CDR3 bases are TGTGCCAGCAGCGCTAGCCTGACTCTAGCGGGGGGGCCGGACGAGCAGTACTTC.

This chain connects TRBV4-2 to TRBJ2-3; 9 bases map to TRBD1. Germline-derived CDR1 and CDR2 are LGHNA and YNFKEQ. The V segment lost 1 base and the J segment 3 bases; nucleotides outside the gene matches: 5. The CDR3 has 16 amino acids. The CDR3 loop is CASSQAPGQGTDTQYF. CDR3 nucleotide sequence: TGTGCCAGCAGCCAAGCCCCGGGACAGGGAACAGATACGCAGTATTTT.

This chain connects TRBV4-2 to TRBJ2-7; a weak D match, TRBD1 (6 bases). The germline gives CDR1 LGHNA, CDR2 YNFKEQ. Trimming stripped 4 bases from V and 2 bases from J, with 12 bases between. The CDR3 spans 14 residues. Written as DNA, the CDR3 is TGTGCCAGCAGCCCGGACAGACCGCCCTACGAGCAGTACTTC. Protein product: CASSPDRPPYEQYF.

The chain couples TRBV5-1 to TRBJ1-5, with D unresolved. The V end was cut by 2 bases, the J end by 2 bases, with 8 bases between. The CDR3 runs 14 residues. Germline V gene data show CDR1 as SGHRS and CDR2 as YFSETQ. CDR3 in amino acids: CASSFEAGNQPQHF. The CDR3 coding sequence is TGCGCCAGCAGCTTCGAGGCAGGCAATCAGCCCCAGCATTTT. Together with reference TRBV5-1 and TRBJ1-5, the CDR3 gives the full variable domain: KAGVTQTPRYLIKTRGQQVTLSCSPISGHRSVSWYQQTPGQGLQFLFEYFSETQRNKGNFPGRFSGRQFSNSRSEMNVSTLELGDSALYLCASSFEAGNQPQHFGDGTRLSIL.

The chain is built from TRBV2 and TRBJ2-1; a weak D match, TRBD1 (6 bases). Trimming cost V 7 bases and J 3 bases, with 13 bases left between them. Per the germline V gene, CDR1 is SNHLY and CDR2 is FYNNEI. The CDR3 contains 14 residues. The CDR3 loop is CASTRTAYYNEQFF. DNA for the CDR3: TGTGCCAGCACCAGGACAGCTTACTACAATGAGCAGTTCTTC.

This clone was observed a handful of times. The gene calls are TRBV14 and TRBJ2-3; 7 bases line up with TRBD2. The CDR3 runs to 16 residues. Looked up from germline, CDR1 is SGHDN and CDR2 is FVKESK. With V trimmed by 1 base and J by 5 bases, 9 bases remained unmatched. This CDR3 is CASSQVQGRAIDTQYF. The CDR3, as DNA: TGTGCCAGCAGCCAAGTTCAAGGGAGGGCGATAGATACGCAGTATTTT. The full variable domain, rest sourced from reference TRBV14 and TRBJ2-3, is EAGVTQFPSHSVIEKGQTVTLRCDPISGHDNLYWYRRVMGKEIKFLLHFVKESKQDESGMPNNRFLAERTGGTYSTLKVQPAELEDSGVYFCASSQVQGRAIDTQYFGPGTRLTVL.

This chain joins TRBV7-9 and TRBJ1-1; 10 nucleotides align to TRBD1. Germline values: CDR1 SEHNR, CDR2 FQNEAQ (reference sequence). CDR3 length: 16 residues. V gave up 6 bases and J gave up 1 base; unmatched junction bases: 8. CDR3 DNA sequence: TGTGCCAGCAGGCCGACAGGGGGCTTTAAGAACACTGAAGCTTTCTTT. This codes for CASRPTGGFKNTEAFF.

The chain has TRBV19 and TRBJ1-2; D unresolved. Germline CDR1 and CDR2: LNHDA and SQIVND (reference sequence). The CDR3 has 13 amino acids. V lost 10 bases to trimming and J lost 1 base, with 13 bases between them. The CDR3 sequence is CATVEGLNYGYTF. CDR3 sequence (DNA): TGTGCCACCGTGGAGGGCCTTAACTATGGCTACACCTTC.

The chain has TRBV6-6 and TRBJ2-1; possible D gene TRBD1, 6 bases. Germline assignment: CDR1 MNHNY and CDR2 SVGAGI (reference sequence). Between the trimmed V and J ends, which lost 9 bases and 1 base, there was a span of 16 bases. The CDR3 has 15 residues. CDR3 sequence: CASVNGGGSYNEQFF. DNA for the CDR3: TGTGCCAGTGTGAATGGGGGCGGTTCCTACAATGAGCAGTTCTTC.

V and J are TRBV19 and TRBJ2-7, with D hard to call. Deletions cut 3 bases from V and 3 bases from J, with 15 bases between. CDR3 length: 15 residues. CDR1 and CDR2 from the germline V gene are LNHDA and SQIVND (reference sequence). As DNA, the CDR3 is TGTGCCAGTAGTATGATTCTCGTGGGCCACTACGAGCAGTACTTC. Protein product: CASSMILVGHYEQYF.

This clone turned up a few times. The chain uses TRBV7-9 and TRBJ2-2, with 11 bases lining up with TRBD2. V lost 4 bases, J lost 0 bases, and 4 bases stayed unmatched. CDR1 is SEHNR, CDR2 FQNEAQ, per germline (reference sequence). The CDR3 is 17 amino acids. The CDR3 is CASSSRTSGPNTGELFF. The CDR3, as DNA: TGTGCCAGCAGCTCACGGACTAGCGGGCCGAACACCGGGGAGCTGTTTTTT.